The clone carrying this T cell receptor beta chain is a singleton in its sample. The data were taken from a study of blood T cell repertoires in COVID-19. The wider study: Samples of COVID-19 (acute and convalescent) were obtained from the United States, Italy and Spain.

Germline trimming cut 8 bases from V and 1 base from J; bases unmatched to any gene: 17. The CDR3 totals 18 residues. CDR1 is MDHEN and CDR2 is SYDVKM in the germline V gene. TCRdb's copy holds only in-frame clones and misses some; the assay was immunoSEQ multiplex PCR. Among about 49,000 clones listed, 87% were seen once. This chain links TRBV28 with TRBJ1-5; TRBD1 matches at 7 bases. The sequencing input was peripheral blood. The source is a woman of 80 years or more with COVID-19, enrolled during active disease. CDR3 sequence reads: CASLISGSRGLSNQPQHF. CDR3 DNA sequence: TGTGCCAGCCTCATTTCTGGGAGCAGGGGGTTGAGCAATCAGCCCCAGCATTTT.